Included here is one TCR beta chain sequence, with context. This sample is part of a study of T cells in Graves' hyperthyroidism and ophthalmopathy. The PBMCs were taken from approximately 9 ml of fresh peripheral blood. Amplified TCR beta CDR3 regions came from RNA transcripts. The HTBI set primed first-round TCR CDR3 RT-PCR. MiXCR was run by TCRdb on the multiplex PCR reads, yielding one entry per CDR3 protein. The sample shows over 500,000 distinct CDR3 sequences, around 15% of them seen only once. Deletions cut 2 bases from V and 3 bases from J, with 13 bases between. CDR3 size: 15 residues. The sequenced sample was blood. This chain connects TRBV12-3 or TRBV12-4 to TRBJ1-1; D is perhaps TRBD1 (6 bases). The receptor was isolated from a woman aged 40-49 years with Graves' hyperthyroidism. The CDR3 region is CASSLTGRKDTEAFF. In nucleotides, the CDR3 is TGTGCCAGCAGTTTAACAGGGCGGAAGGACACTGAAGCTTTCTTT.